The 11 T cell receptor beta chains below were found in one sample sequenced in a study of blood T cells in healthy people across ages. Through a sample-barcoded 5' primer and a J-beta primer mix, a second PCR was run for 7 to 11 cycles. From the 5' RACE reads, TCRdb called clonotypes with MiXCR, one entry per CDR3 protein. Here the sample spans 1.8 million or so distinct CDR3 sequences, 30% to 40% being singletons. Sample: blood. The receptors come from a human donor in good health.

In its sample, this clonotype was seen a few times. The V call is TRBV15, the J call TRBJ2-4; D ambiguous. V lost 0 bases and J lost 10, with 13 bases in between. Germline CDR1 is LNHNV and CDR2 is YYDKDF (reference sequence). The CDR3 has 14 residues. The CDR3 region is CATSRDSRWGIQYF. Written as DNA, the CDR3 is TGTGCCACCAGCAGAGATTCCCGGTGGGGTATTCAGTACTTC.

This chain connects TRBV5-1 to TRBJ1-1; D uncertain. The germline gives CDR1 SGHRS, CDR2 YFSETQ. This CDR3 has 12 amino acids. The ends were cut back, 2 bases at V and 6 bases at J, with 8 bases in the middle. CDR3 sequence (DNA): TGCGCCAGCAGCTTCCCCGATTCTGAAGCTTTCTTT. Its protein is CASSFPDSEAFF.

This clonotype was seen a handful of times. The chain carries TRBV7-2 and TRBJ2-1; 7 nucleotides align to TRBD2. After removal of 3 bases from V and 4 bases from J, the junction contained 6 bases not matched to a gene. Germline CDR1 is SGHTA and CDR2 is FQGNSA. The CDR3 contains 15 residues. CDR3 coding DNA: TGTGCCAGCAGCTTCCGGGACTACCCTTACAATGAGCAGTTCTTC. This translates into CASSFRDYPYNEQFF.

This chain uses TRBV6-5 with TRBJ2-1; tentatively, D is TRBD1 or TRBD2 (5 bases each). The CDR3 sequence is 19 residues long. Germline V gene lookup returns CDR1 MNHEY and CDR2 SVGAGI. The germline V and J ends were trimmed by 2 bases and 5 bases, with 25 bases remaining between them. This CDR3 is CASSYRQSSTSRLNNEQFF. The CDR3, as DNA: TGTGCCAGCAGTTACCGACAGAGTTCAACTAGTAGGCTAAACAATGAGCAGTTCTTC.

This chain links TRBV5-1 with TRBJ2-1; D unclear. The CDR3 runs to 12 residues. Germline V gene data show CDR1 as SGHRS and CDR2 as YFSETQ. V lost 0 bases, J lost 12 bases, and 10 bases lay in between. The CDR3 bases are TGCGCCAGCAGCTTGGTATCCAGCAGGCAGTTCTTC. It encodes CASSLVSSRQFF. Variable domain in full (rest from reference TRBV5-1 and TRBJ2-1): KAGVTQTPRYLIKTRGQQVTLSCSPISGHRSVSWYQQTPGQGLQFLFEYFSETQRNKGNFPGRFSGRQFSNSRSEMNVSTLELGDSALYLCASSLVSSRQFFGPGTRLTVL.

A remark on this clonotype: A much larger clone differs by one base, so this may be a read error. The chain links TRBV29-1 to TRBJ2-1, with 8 bases matching TRBD1. Trimming at V came to 5 bases and at J to 10 bases, leaving 13 bases not matched to a gene. The CDR3 extends over 14 amino acids. CDR1 is SQVTM and CDR2 is ANQGSEA in the germline V gene. The CDR3 region has the DNA TGCAGCGTTAACCTGGACAGGGATGAGGGCGAGCAGTTCTTC. It is translated as CSVNLDRDEGEQFF.

The chain is built from TRBV5-1 and TRBJ1-2; D gene uncertain. Trimming cost V 0 bases and J 8 bases, with 8 bases left between them. The CDR3 runs 12 residues. Looked up from germline, CDR1 is SGHRS and CDR2 is YFSETQ. CDR3 loop: CASSLEVSGYTF. The CDR3 region has the DNA TGCGCCAGCAGCTTGGAGGTCAGCGGCTACACCTTC.

This chain links TRBV5-5 with TRBJ2-3; D possibly corresponds to TRBD2 (5 bases). Germline V gene sequence: CDR1 SGHKS, CDR2 YYEKEE (reference sequence). This CDR3 is 14 amino acids long. Trimming cost V 4 bases and J 0 bases, with 9 bases left between them. The CDR3 spells CASSGAVSTDTQYF. CDR3 DNA: TGTGCCAGCAGCGGAGCGGTTAGCACAGATACGCAGTATTTT.

The chain employs TRBV12-3 or TRBV12-4 and TRBJ2-5, with D possibly TRBD2 on 5 matching bases. Deletions cut 5 bases from V and 6 bases from J, with 13 bases between. This CDR3 region has 13 residues. CDR3 bases: TGTGCCAGCAGTCCTACCCTAGCAAAGACCCAGTACTTC. It translates to CASSPTLAKTQYF.

The chain combines TRBV5-1 with TRBJ2-1; D may match TRBD1 or TRBD2 (5 bases each). The germline V and J ends were trimmed by 5 bases and 8 bases, with 11 bases remaining between them. The CDR3 has 12 residues. From germline, CDR1 is SGHRS and CDR2 YFSETQ. The CDR3 DNA sequence: TGCGCCAGCAGGAGGGGTAGGGATGAGCAGTTCTTC. Its protein is CASRRGRDEQFF.

The chain is built from TRBV29-1 and TRBJ2-1, with D perhaps TRBD1 (6 bases). The CDR3 sequence is 16 residues long. V was shortened by 7 bases and J by 0 bases, with 19 bases between the two germline ends. Germline CDR1 SQVTM, CDR2 ANQGSEA. The CDR3 reads CSAPHPTGSSYNEQFF. The CDR3 region has the DNA TGCAGCGCACCTCACCCCACAGGGAGCTCCTACAATGAGCAGTTCTTC.